Shown below are 22 T cell receptor beta chains from a single sample sequenced in a study of low-dose radiotherapy and immunotherapy resistance in tumors. The authors ran approximately 20 PCR cycles to amplify TCRs with a constant-region primer and V-primer adapter. TCRdb independently ran MiXCR on the reads; one entry per CDR3 protein. This sample has tens of thousands of distinct CDR3 sequences, with 12% found just once. Time point noted: before trial treatment. The specimen comprised PBMCs, sampled before treatment. These receptors were taken from a female donor with ovarian cancer.

This clonotype has ten or more counts. The rearrangement links TRBV14 to TRBJ1-1; D uncertain. V lost 5 bases, J lost 5 bases, and 9 bases lay in between. The CDR3 spans 12 residues. Germline CDR1 is SGHDN and CDR2 is FVKESK. The CDR3 DNA sequence: TGTGCCAGCAGCGGGTCGGGGACTGAAGCTTTCTTT. This sequence encodes CASSGSGTEAFF.

The chain couples TRBV27 to TRBJ1-1; no clear D gene. Deletions cut 2 bases from V and 4 bases from J, with 11 bases between. The CDR3 contains 14 residues. The germline gives CDR1 MNHEY, CDR2 SMNVEV (reference sequence). The CDR3 nucleotides read TGTGCCAGCAGTTTACGGCTCGGGGTCACTGAAGCTTTCTTT. This codes for CASSLRLGVTEAFF.

As regards this clonotype: This sequence is one base from a far larger clone and is likely a read error. As the CDR3 is not closed by the conserved phenylalanine or tryptophan, this likely results from a read error. Written as DNA, the CDR3 is TGTGCCAGCAGCTTGGCTGGGATTAGCATTTACGAGCAGTACATC. It encodes CASSLAGISIYEQYI. This sequence joins TRBV5-1 and TRBJ2-7; no definite D call. Germline assignment: CDR1 SGHRS and CDR2 YFSETQ. The CDR3 runs 15 residues.

This clonotype was observed many times. The CDR3 DNA reads TGTGCCAGCAGCGGTGAACCGCCCCAGGGAGTGGTAGCCAAAAACATTCAGTACTTC. The encoded protein is CASSGEPPQGVVAKNIQYF. The rearrangement links TRBV9 to TRBJ2-4, with D perhaps assigned TRBD1 or TRBD2 (5 bases each). V was clipped by 3 bases and J by 0 bases, with 22 bases between them. CDR1 is SGDLS and CDR2 is YYNGEE in the germline V gene. The CDR3 contains 19 residues.

This clonotype was seen ten or more times. The chain uses TRBV7-2 and TRBJ1-2, with a tentative D call TRBD1 (6 bases). This CDR3 region has 15 residues. Germline V CDR1 and CDR2: SGHTA, FQGNSA. The germline V and J ends were trimmed by 5 bases and 3 bases, with 16 bases remaining between them. The DNA for the CDR3 is TGTGCCAGCAGCAAATCAACGGGACAATACTATGGCTACACCTTC. Amino acids: CASSKSTGQYYGYTF.

This clonotype was found many times. This chain joins TRBV19 and TRBJ1-5, with D possibly being TRBD1 (5 bases). The V end was cut by 7 bases, the J end by 2 bases, with 21 bases between. In germline, CDR1 is LNHDA, CDR2 SQIVND (reference sequence). The CDR3 spans 17 residues. In DNA, the CDR3 is TGTGCCAGTACCCCGGGCGTGGGGCGGGCGGGCAATCAGCCCCAGCATTTT. Amino acids: CASTPGVGRAGNQPQHF.

The J gene is TRBJ2-1, the V gene TRBV28; D is unclear. Germline V lookup: CDR1 MDHEN, CDR2 SYDVKM. Deletions cut 1 base from V and 6 bases from J, with 4 bases between. There are 12 residues in the CDR3. The CDR3 is CASSLFFNEQFF. CDR3 nucleotides: TGTGCCAGCAGTTTATTTTTCAATGAGCAGTTCTTC.

This clonotype was found many times. This sequence joins TRBV6-2 or TRBV6-3 and TRBJ2-7; 13 bases align to TRBD2. The CDR3 totals 16 residues. The germline CDR1 and CDR2 sequences are MNHEY and SVGEGT. Unmatched junction bases numbered 6, after V lost 5 bases and J lost 2 bases. CDR3 sequence reads: CASSDGLAGDTYEQYF. The DNA for the CDR3 is TGTGCCAGCAGTGATGGACTAGCGGGGGACACCTACGAGCAGTACTTC.

In its sample, this clonotype was seen many times. The CDR3 sequence is CAWRDSPVGTPLHF. CDR3 in DNA: TGTGCCTGGAGGGACAGTCCCGTGGGTACACCCCTCCACTTT. The chain combines TRBV30 with TRBJ1-6; a weak D match, TRBD1 (6 bases). Trimming pared 3 bases from V and 11 bases from J, leaving 17 bases between. Germline V gene sequence: CDR1 GTSNPN, CDR2 SVGIG (reference sequence). The CDR3 is 14 residues long.

As concerns this clonotype: A far larger clone is just one base off, so this is likely a read error. The V and J genes are TRBV5-6 and TRBJ2-5, with TRBD2 matching over 11 bases. CDR1 and CDR2 (germline): SGHDT, YYEEEE. CDR3 length: 19 amino acids. CDR3 in amino acids: CVSSEWLAGGLKAEETQYF. CDR3 nucleotide sequence: TGTGTCAGCAGTGAATGGCTAGCGGGGGGACTGAAAGCAGAAGAGACCCAGTACTTC.

This clonotype was detected many times. The chain has TRBV3-1 and TRBJ2-7, with 7 bases lining up with TRBD1. CDR1 is LGHDT, CDR2 YNNKEL, per germline (reference sequence). V shed 4 bases, J shed 1 base, and the junction held 4 bases outside the gene matches. CDR3 length: 14 residues. The CDR3 sequence: CASSPLDRSYEQYF. The CDR3 bases are TGTGCCAGCAGCCCTCTGGACAGGTCCTACGAGCAGTACTTC.

The sample holds many counts of this clonotype. The J gene is TRBJ1-2, the V gene TRBV29-1; 11 nucleotides line up with TRBD1. The germline CDR1 and CDR2 sequences are SQVTM and ANQGSEA. This CDR3 is built from 13 residues. Trimming cost V 4 bases and J 6 bases; bases outside gene matches: 4. CDR3: CSVVWTGGDGYTF. The CDR3 DNA is TGCAGCGTTGTATGGACAGGGGGCGATGGCTACACCTTC. The whole variable domain, remainder taken from reference TRBV29-1 and TRBJ1-2, is SAVISQKPSRDICQRGTSLTIQCQVDSQVTMMFWYRQQPGQSLTLIATANQGSEATYESGFVIDKFPISRPNLTFSTLTVSNMSPEDSSIYLCSVVWTGGDGYTFGSGTRLTVV.

Ten or more counts support this clonotype. This chain connects TRBV10-3 to TRBJ2-2, with 13 positions matching TRBD2. CDR1 and CDR2 from the germline V gene are ENHRY and SYGVKD. This CDR3 region has 19 residues. V was clipped by 4 bases and J by 0 bases; unmatched bases: 8. CDR3 sequence: CAISGSTSGRPPNTGELFF. The CDR3 region has the DNA TGTGCCATCAGTGGGTCGACTAGCGGGAGGCCACCGAACACCGGGGAGCTGTTTTTT.

This clonotype was detected ten times or more. CDR3 protein: CASSIVSNYGYTF. The CDR3 nucleotides are TGTGCCAGTAGTATCGTCAGTAACTATGGCTACACCTTC. V gene TRBV19 combines with J gene TRBJ1-2; D ambiguous. This CDR3 comprises 13 residues. V lost 3 bases to trimming and J lost 1 base, with 6 bases between them. CDR1 is LNHDA, CDR2 SQIVND, per germline (reference sequence).

The table lists this clonotype with many counts. In DNA form, the CDR3 reads TGTGCCAGCAGTGTGCCTACAGACCTCACCTACAATGAGCAGTTCTTC. Translated, it gives CASSVPTDLTYNEQFF. This chain links TRBV25-1 with TRBJ2-1; no clear D. Trimming removed 4 bases from V and 2 bases from J, with 15 bases in between. Germline V gene data show CDR1 as MGHDK and CDR2 as SYGVNS. The CDR3 loop spans 16 amino acids.

Remarks on this clonotype: A far larger clone differs by one base, so this is likely a read error. The CDR3, as DNA: TGTGCCAGCAGCGGCTCTAGCGGGGGGGCGCGGGAGCAGTACTTC. Translating gives CASSGSSGGAREQYF. The chain combines TRBV21-1 with TRBJ2-7; no check of the table's D call, TRBD2, against the DNA was made. TRBV21-1 is tagged as a pseudogene. This CDR3 has 15 amino acids.

Points on this clonotype: A read error may produce the germline difference seen at one junction end. The chain is built from TRBV28 and TRBJ2-1, with D perhaps matching TRBD1 (5 bases). The CDR3 extends over 17 amino acids. Germline-derived CDR1 and CDR2 are MDHEN and SYDVKM. CDR3 loop: CTSRPQSGISSYNEQFF. CDR3 bases: TGTACCAGCAGACCCCAATCAGGGATAAGCTCCTACAATGAGCAGTTCTTC.

In DNA, the CDR3 is TGCAGCGTTGAAGGCCACGGGGGGGCCCCCTACAATGAGCAGTTCTTC. It yields the protein CSVEGHGGAPYNEQFF. This chain joins TRBV29-1 and TRBJ2-1; 8 nucleotides agree with TRBD2. The V gene end was trimmed by 1 base and the J gene end by 2 bases; junction bases not matched to a gene: 7. The CDR3 totals 16 residues. The V gene's germline CDR1 is SQVTM and CDR2 ANQGSEA.

Many counts were recorded for this clonotype. This chain joins TRBV19 and TRBJ1-3; possibly TRBD1 for D (5 bases). The CDR3 has 13 residues. Looked up from germline, CDR1 is LNHDA and CDR2 is SQIVND (reference sequence). V lost 5 bases and J 4 bases, leaving 9 bases between the germline ends. The CDR3 loop reads CASSRGGGNTIYF. CDR3 bases: TGTGCCAGTAGTCGCGGGGGAGGAAACACCATATATTTT.

This clonotype was counted many times. The genes are TRBV2 and TRBJ1-6; unclear D gene. This CDR3 is built from 15 residues. Trimming took off 8 bases at V and 7 bases at J, with 18 bases between the two ends. Germline V gives CDR1 SNHLY, CDR2 FYNNEI. The CDR3 here is CASGVDGGRNSPLHF. The CDR3 region has the DNA TGTGCCAGCGGGGTGGACGGCGGGAGGAATTCACCCCTCCACTTT.

This clonotype occurred many times. The genes are TRBV9 and TRBJ2-1; no definite D call. Germline V gene data show CDR1 as SGDLS and CDR2 as YYNGEE. With 2 bases removed from V and 7 bases from J, the gap between germline ends came to 10 bases. This CDR3 is 13 amino acids long. The CDR3 coding sequence is TGTGCCAGCAGCGTCCTTCCTGGGAATGAGCAGTTCTTC. Protein: CASSVLPGNEQFF.

In this sample, this clonotype turned up many times. V usage is TRBV6-1 and J usage is TRBJ1-1; the D is unclear. The V and J ends lost 1 base and 4 bases respectively, with 10 bases between them. Germline loops: CDR1 MNHNS, CDR2 SASEGT. This CDR3 spans 14 amino acids. CDR3 DNA sequence: TGTGCCAGCAGTGAAGGTACCATGGGCACTGAAGCTTTCTTT. Its translation is CASSEGTMGTEAFF.